Sequencing of this T cell receptor beta chain was carried out in a study of T cells in Graves' hyperthyroidism and ophthalmopathy. The investigators amplified TCR beta CDR3 regions from RNA transcripts. First-round RT-PCR of the TCR CDR3 relied on the HTBI primer set. TCRdb called the multiplex PCR reads again in MiXCR, with one record for every CDR3 protein. Seen here are some 600,000 distinct CDR3 sequences, roughly 50% observed once, and the top ten hold about 7.9%. The CDR3 sequence is 15 residues long. Germline V gene lookup returns CDR1 KGHDR and CDR2 SFDVKD. Trimming cost V 2 bases and J 8 bases; bases outside gene matches: 7.

The sequencing input was peripheral blood or thyroid tissue (not recorded which). This TCR was sampled from a woman younger than 35 with Graves' hyperthyroidism. This sequence joins TRBV24-1 and TRBJ1-4, with 7 bases that match TRBD1. CDR3 in DNA: TGTGCCACCAGTGATTATACAGGGGCTCGAGAAAAACTGTTTTTT. This translates into CATSDYTGAREKLFF.